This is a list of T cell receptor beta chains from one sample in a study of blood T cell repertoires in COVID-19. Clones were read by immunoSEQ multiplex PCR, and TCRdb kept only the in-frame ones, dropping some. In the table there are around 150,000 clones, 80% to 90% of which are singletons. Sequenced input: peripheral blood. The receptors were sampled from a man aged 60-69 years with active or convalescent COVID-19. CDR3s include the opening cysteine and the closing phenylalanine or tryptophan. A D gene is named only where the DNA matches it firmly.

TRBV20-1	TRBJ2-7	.	CSALSSYEQYF
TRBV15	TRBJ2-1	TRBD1	CATSRVPGQGGEQFF
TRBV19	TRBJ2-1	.	CASSIGVIQFF
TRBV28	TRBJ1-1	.	CASSLAGNTEAFF
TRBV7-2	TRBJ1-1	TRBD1	CASSGQGMNTEAFF
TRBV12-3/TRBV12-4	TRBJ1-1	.	CASSLVRSKAFF
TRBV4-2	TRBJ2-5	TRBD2	CASSQDPPPSGRDRGTQYF
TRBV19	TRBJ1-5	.	CASDNRESQPQHF
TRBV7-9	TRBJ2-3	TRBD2	CASSLSHRGGFVDTQYF
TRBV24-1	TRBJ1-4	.	CATSDFEEKLFF
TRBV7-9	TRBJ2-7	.	CASSRSGSNSPGVDYEQYF
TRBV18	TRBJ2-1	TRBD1	CASSPAGQGSNEQFF
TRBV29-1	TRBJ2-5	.	CSVAARRQETQYF
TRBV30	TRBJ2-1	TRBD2	CAWSVPLTSGSEQFF
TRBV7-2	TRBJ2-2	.	CASSRGVGELFF
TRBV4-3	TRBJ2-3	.	CASSQLAGGTDTQYF
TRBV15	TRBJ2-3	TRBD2	CATSRASGGSGTDTQYF
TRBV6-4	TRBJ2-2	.	CASPDRYTPNTGELFF
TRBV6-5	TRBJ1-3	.	CASRPQVLSGNTIYF
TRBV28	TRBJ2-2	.	CASSQMKGKNTGELFF
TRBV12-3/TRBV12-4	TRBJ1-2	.	CASSLVQSYGYTF
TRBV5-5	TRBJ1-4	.	CASSLWGERGEKLFF
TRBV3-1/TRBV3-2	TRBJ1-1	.	CASISSSEAFF
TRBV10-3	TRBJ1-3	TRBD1	CAISDPGQNSGNTIYF
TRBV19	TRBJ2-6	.	CASKSVSGANVLTF
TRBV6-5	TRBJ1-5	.	CASSPRGRGQPQHF
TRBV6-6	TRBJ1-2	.	CASSYSAGSNYGYTF
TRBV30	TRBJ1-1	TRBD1	CACHRGQGEAFF
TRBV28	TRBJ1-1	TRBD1	CASSLDRFRTEAFF
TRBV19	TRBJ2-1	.	CASRIRGQVGEQFF
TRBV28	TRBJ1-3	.	CASSLQVYSGNTIYF
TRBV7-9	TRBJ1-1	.	CASSLTETEAFF
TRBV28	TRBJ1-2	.	CASSAPNTGKKYGYTF
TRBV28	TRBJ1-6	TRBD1	CASSSFNLGQGKAPLHF
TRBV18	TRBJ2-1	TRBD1	CASPTIPGQGNNEQFF
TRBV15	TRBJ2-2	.	CATSRDFLTGELFF
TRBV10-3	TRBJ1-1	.	CAISPGGSDNTEAFF
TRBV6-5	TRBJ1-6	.	CASSSDRSPLHF
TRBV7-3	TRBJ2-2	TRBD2	CASSPWGGTNTGELFF